The 21 T cell receptor beta chains below were found in one sample sequenced in a study of shared clonotypes between healthy human individuals. Some clones are missing from TCRdb's copy, which holds only in-frame ones; the method was immunoSEQ multiplex PCR. This table holds around 350,000 clones, around 67% found once. What was sequenced was memory CD4+ T cells sorted from blood. This sample's subset: CD45RA-negative fraction. These receptors all stem from a man aged 30-40 years in good health.

The V gene is TRBV25-1, the J gene TRBJ1-1; tentative D call: TRBD1 (5 bases). There are 14 residues in the CDR3. Trimming shortened V by 9 bases and J by 5 bases, and 19 bases separated the two germline ends. The germline V gene has CDR1 MGHDK and CDR2 SYGVNS. CDR3 sequence: CASTKGFRGTEAFF. In DNA, the CDR3 is TGTGCCAGTACCAAGGGGTTTAGGGGAACTGAAGCTTTCTTT. The full variable domain, completed using reference TRBV25-1 and TRBJ1-1, is EADIYQTPRYLVIGTGKKITLECSQTMGHDKMYWYQQDPGMELHLIHYSYGVNSTEKGDLSSESTVSRIRTEHFPLTLESARPSHTSQYLCASTKGFRGTEAFFGQGTRLTVV.

V gene TRBV10-2 combines with J gene TRBJ2-7; D possibly corresponds to TRBD1 (6 bases). The CDR3 loop spans 13 amino acids. V was shortened by 0 bases and J by 9 bases, with 12 bases between the two germline ends. Germline V CDR1 and CDR2: WSHSY, SAAADI. CDR3 in DNA: TGCGCCAGCAGTGAGTCCAGGGGTGGCGGGCAGTACTTC. Its protein is CASSESRGGGQYF.

The chain is built from TRBV6-5 and TRBJ1-1, with D possibly matching TRBD1 (5 bases). This CDR3 contains 15 residues. Trimming pared 6 bases from V and 4 bases from J, leaving 18 bases between. Germline CDR1 reads MNHEY; CDR2 reads SVGAGI. CDR3 coding DNA: TGTGCCAGCAGGGGCCTGACAGTGACCGGCACTGAAGCTTTCTTT. This codes for CASRGLTVTGTEAFF.

The chain joins TRBV5-6 to TRBJ1-5, with 10 bases that match TRBD1. Unmatched junction bases numbered 8, after V lost 4 bases and J lost 1 base. There are 17 residues in the CDR3. CDR1 is SGHDT, CDR2 YYEEEE, per germline. The CDR3 nucleotides are TGTGCCAGCAGCACAAGACAGGGGGCGGTCAGCAATCAGCCCCAGCATTTT. Its translation: CASSTRQGAVSNQPQHF.

The rearrangement uses TRBV18 and TRBJ2-7, with a possible D match to TRBD1 (6 bases). CDR1 is KGHSH and CDR2 is LQKENI in the germline V gene. This CDR3 spans 14 amino acids. V lost 2 bases, J lost 2 bases, and 10 bases lay in between. Here the CDR3 reads CASSPAGTPYEQYF. The CDR3, as DNA: TGTGCCAGCTCACCAGCAGGGACACCCTACGAGCAGTACTTC. Combining the CDR3 with reference TRBV18 and TRBJ2-7 gives the whole variable domain NAGVMQNPRHLVRRRGQEARLRCSPMKGHSHVYWYRQLPEEGLKFMVYLQKENIIDESGMPKERFSAEFPKEGPSILRIQQVVRGDSAAYFCASSPAGTPYEQYFGPGTRLTVT.

Written as DNA, the CDR3 is TGTGCCTGGAGTGTACCCCTTGGACTAGCGGGAGTCTACGAGCAGTACTTC. This encodes CAWSVPLGLAGVYEQYF. J is TRBJ2-7 and V is TRBV30; 13 positions agree with TRBD2. Germline assignment: CDR1 GTSNPN and CDR2 SVGIG (reference sequence). CDR3 length: 17 amino acids. V lost 0 bases and J lost 3; bases outside the gene matches: 8.

The rearrangement uses TRBV18 and TRBJ1-1; no clear D. The germline V and J ends were trimmed by 0 bases and 4 bases, with 18 bases remaining between them. The CDR3 runs 17 residues. Germline CDR1 and CDR2: KGHSH and LQKENI. The CDR3 reads CASSPPNVRTGLTEAFF. The CDR3 nucleotides are TGTGCCAGCTCACCACCTAATGTACGGACCGGACTCACTGAAGCTTTCTTT.

The V call is TRBV28, the J call TRBJ2-7, with a tentative D call TRBD1 (5 bases). Germline CDR1 MDHEN, CDR2 SYDVKM. V was trimmed by 1 base and J by 4 bases, leaving 8 bases between them. This CDR3 contains 13 residues. Written as DNA, the CDR3 is TGTGCCAGCAGTTTATTGGCAGGGTACGAGCAGTACTTC. Translating gives CASSLLAGYEQYF.

The rearrangement joins TRBV6-5 to TRBJ2-2; D is uncertain. The germline V gene encodes CDR1 MNHEY and CDR2 SVGAGI. The V gene lost 8 bases and the J gene lost 5 bases, with 12 bases spanning the gap. The CDR3 has 13 residues. The CDR3 region has the DNA TGTGCCAGCGGGATAGCCCCTACCGGGGAGCTGTTTTTT. It encodes CASGIAPTGELFF.

The chain recombines TRBV10-2 with TRBJ2-5; D gene ambiguous. Germline V gene sequence: CDR1 WSHSY, CDR2 SAAADI. V lost 6 bases and J 4 bases, leaving 9 bases between the germline ends. This CDR3 comprises 12 residues. The CDR3 here is CASRSGGETQYF. CDR3 coding DNA: TGCGCCAGCAGGTCAGGCGGAGAGACCCAGTACTTC.

V usage is TRBV4-2 and J usage is TRBJ2-3; 13 bases match TRBD2. V gave up 4 bases and J gave up 2 bases; unmatched junction bases: 9. The CDR3 consists of 18 residues. In germline, CDR1 is LGHNA, CDR2 YNFKEQ. CDR3: CASSLGTSGTTFTDTQYF. The CDR3 DNA is TGTGCCAGCAGCCTCGGGACTAGCGGGACGACTTTCACAGATACGCAGTATTTT.

J is TRBJ2-7 and V is TRBV10-2; 9 positions agree with TRBD1. The CDR3 spans 16 residues. Losses at the gene ends were 0 bases for V and 4 bases for J; bases not matched to a gene: 7. Looked up from germline, CDR1 is WSHSY and CDR2 is SAAADI. The CDR3 bases are TGCGCCAGCAGTGAGTCGGAGTTGACAGGGGGTTACGAGCAGTACTTC. Its protein is CASSESELTGGYEQYF.

This clone has only a few counts. DNA for the CDR3: TGCGCCAGCAGCACAACCGACAGCCCCTACAATGAGCAGTTCTTC. Amino acids: CASSTTDSPYNEQFF. The chain links TRBV5-1 to TRBJ2-1; tentative D call: TRBD1 (5 bases). There are 15 residues in the CDR3. Looked up from germline, CDR1 is SGHRS and CDR2 is YFSETQ. V dropped 4 bases and J dropped 2 bases, with 13 bases sitting between them. The full variable domain, completed using reference TRBV5-1 and TRBJ2-1, is KAGVTQTPRYLIKTRGQQVTLSCSPISGHRSVSWYQQTPGQGLQFLFEYFSETQRNKGNFPGRFSGRQFSNSRSEMNVSTLELGDSALYLCASSTTDSPYNEQFFGPGTRLTVL.

This clone appeared once. This chain links TRBV27 with TRBJ1-4; possibly TRBD1 for D (6 bases). The CDR3 sequence is 15 residues long. Germline-derived CDR1 and CDR2 are MNHEY and SMNVEV (reference sequence). Trimming removed 3 bases from V and 9 bases from J, with 17 bases in between. The CDR3 DNA is TGTGCCAGCAGTTTTGGGGGCGGACGTAGGCAAAAACTGTTTTTT. Translating gives CASSFGGGRRQKLFF.

The chain carries TRBV11-3 and TRBJ2-2, with 7 nucleotides matching TRBD1. Germline V gene lookup returns CDR1 SGHNT and CDR2 YENEEA. The CDR3 contains 15 residues. V dropped 5 bases and J dropped 2; count of bases not matched to a gene: 5. The CDR3 nucleotides are TGTGCCAGCAGCCCGGGGACAGCCAACACCGGGGAGCTGTTTTTT. Its translation: CASSPGTANTGELFF.

CDR3 sequence reads: CAWSRGADYGYTF. CDR3 DNA sequence: TGTGCCTGGAGTCGGGGGGCAGACTATGGCTACACCTTC. The rearrangement uses TRBV30 and TRBJ1-2; D might be TRBD1 (6 bases). V was shortened by 2 bases and J by 3 bases, with 10 bases between the two germline ends. Germline CDR1 and CDR2: GTSNPN and SVGIG (reference sequence). This CDR3 is 13 amino acids long.

The genes are TRBV27 and TRBJ1-2; D ambiguous. Trimming removed 2 bases from V and 7 bases from J, with 11 bases in between. Germline V gene lookup returns CDR1 MNHEY and CDR2 SMNVEV (reference sequence). This CDR3 spans 13 amino acids. CDR3 residues: CASSLTRETGYTF. In DNA, the CDR3 is TGTGCCAGCAGTTTAACTAGGGAGACTGGCTACACCTTC.

The chain's CDR3 is CASSPGQGASWNTQYF. CDR3 sequence (DNA): TGTGCCAGTAGTCCAGGACAGGGGGCTTCGTGGAATACGCAGTATTTT. The chain links TRBV19 to TRBJ2-3, with 11 positions matching TRBD1. There are 16 residues in the CDR3. The V gene's germline CDR1 is LNHDA and CDR2 SQIVND (reference sequence). With 5 bases clipped from V and 7 bases from J, the junction kept 11 bases outside the gene matches.

The CDR3 nucleotides are TGTGCCAGCAGCTTAGAACGGGACAGGGTCTACGAGCAGTACTTC. Encoded protein: CASSLERDRVYEQYF. The chain employs TRBV7-9 and TRBJ2-7; the match to TRBD1 covers 9 bases. Germline V gene sequence: CDR1 SEHNR, CDR2 FQNEAQ (reference sequence). Losses at the gene ends were 1 base for V and 3 bases for J; bases not matched to a gene: 4. The CDR3 is made up of 15 amino acids.

The chain carries TRBV5-1 and TRBJ2-2; 7 nucleotides line up with TRBD1. Unmatched junction bases numbered 8, after V lost 0 bases and J lost 6 bases. CDR1 and CDR2 from the germline V gene are SGHRS and YFSETQ. This CDR3 comprises 16 residues. For the CDR3, the DNA is TGCGCCAGCAGCTTGGCAGTGACAGGGCGAGCCGGGGAGCTGTTTTTT. Encoded protein: CASSLAVTGRAGELFF. The whole variable domain, remainder taken from reference TRBV5-1 and TRBJ2-2, is KAGVTQTPRYLIKTRGQQVTLSCSPISGHRSVSWYQQTPGQGLQFLFEYFSETQRNKGNFPGRFSGRQFSNSRSEMNVSTLELGDSALYLCASSLAVTGRAGELFFGEGSRLTVL.

The rearrangement joins TRBV18 to TRBJ1-1; D is uncertain. V shed 4 bases and J shed 0 bases, with 9 bases lying between them. CDR1 and CDR2 (germline): KGHSH, LQKENI. The CDR3 is 14 residues long. The DNA for the CDR3 is TGTGCCAGCTCACGACGCAACCTGAACACTGAAGCTTTCTTT. Its translation is CASSRRNLNTEAFF.